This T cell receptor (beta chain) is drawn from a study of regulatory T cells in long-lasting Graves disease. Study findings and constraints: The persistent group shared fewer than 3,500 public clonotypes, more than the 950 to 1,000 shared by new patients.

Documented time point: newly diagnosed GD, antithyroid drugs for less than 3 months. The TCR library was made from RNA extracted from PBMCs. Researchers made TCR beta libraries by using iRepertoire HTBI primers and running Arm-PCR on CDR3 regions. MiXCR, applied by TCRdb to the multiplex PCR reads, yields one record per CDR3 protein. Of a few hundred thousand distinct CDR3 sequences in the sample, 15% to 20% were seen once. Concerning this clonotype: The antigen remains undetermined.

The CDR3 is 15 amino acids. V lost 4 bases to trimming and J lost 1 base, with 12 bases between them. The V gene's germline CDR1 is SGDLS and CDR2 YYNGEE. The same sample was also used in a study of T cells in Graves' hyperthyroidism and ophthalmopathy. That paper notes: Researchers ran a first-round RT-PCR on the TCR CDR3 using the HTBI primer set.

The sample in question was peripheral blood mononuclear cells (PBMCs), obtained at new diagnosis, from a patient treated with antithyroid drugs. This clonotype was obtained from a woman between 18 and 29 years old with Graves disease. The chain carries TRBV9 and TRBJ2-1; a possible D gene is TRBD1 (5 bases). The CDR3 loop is CASSPRTLSYNEQFF. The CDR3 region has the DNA TGTGCCAGCAGCCCGAGGACACTTTCCTACAATGAGCAGTTCTTC.